This T cell receptor beta chain was retrieved from a study of T cell repertoires in cytomegalovirus infection. Study-level information: Use of recently identified HLA-C-restricted and well-studied HLA-B-restricted CMV epitopes was part of the study.

This clonotype was counted at least ten times. The antigen remains undetermined. Study observations and caveats: Ex vivo responses were dominated by HLA-C-restricted CMV-specific TCR beta clonotypes.

MiXCR, run by TCRdb on the reads, gives a single entry per CDR3 protein. Of roughly 920,000 distinct CDR3 sequences listed, less than 35% were seen once; the top ten hold around an eighth. V shed 5 bases and J shed 5 bases, with 14 bases lying between them. CDR1 and CDR2 from the germline V gene are SGHVS and FQNEAQ. CDR3 length: 14 residues. The rearrangement uses TRBV7-8 and TRBJ2-3, with a tentative D call TRBD2 (5 bases). The sequencing here drew on cultured CD8+ T cells from PBMCs, taken from culture after CMV antigen stimulation. This clonotype originated in a human donor in good health (CMV status not recorded). Some clones in this sample may be carry-over from other donors' samples. In DNA form, the CDR3 reads TGTGCCAGCAGCCCTCGCCCCGGGATAGATACGCAGTATTTT. As protein: CASSPRPGIDTQYF.